The rows below give T cell receptor beta chains drawn from one sample of a study of Graves' ophthalmopathy and Graves' hyperthyroidism. MiXCR, run by TCRdb on the multiplex PCR reads, gives a single entry per CDR3 protein. The sample records some 250,000 distinct CDR3 sequences, around 42% being singletons. Sample: peripheral blood. The origin of the receptors is an adult man with Graves' ophthalmopathy. Each CDR3 is given with its conserved first and last residue. The D gene is left open where the match is weak. For some rows the clone size is stated as once, few or many, or as a class when expanded; others skip it.

TRBV7-9	many	-	TRBJ1-1	CASSWGMNTEAFF	TGTGCCAGCAGCTGGGGGATGAACACTGAAGCTTTCTTT
TRBV7-8	-	TRBD1	TRBJ2-7	CASRGGRGQAFYEQYF	TGTGCCAGCAGAGGGGGTCGAGGACAGGCCTTCTACGAGCAGTACTTC
TRBV29-1	-	-	TRBJ2-7	CSVDSGRGYEQYF	TGCAGCGTTGATTCGGGGCGAGGGTACGAGCAGTACTTC
TRBV5-1	-	TRBD1	TRBJ1-4	CASSAQGNTNEKLFF	TGTGCCAGCAGCGCACAGGGGAACACTAATGAAAAACTGTTTTTT
TRBV7-9	once	TRBD1	TRBJ2-5	CASRPTGGRYQETQYF	TGTGCCAGCAGGCCAACAGGGGGCCGGTACCAAGAGACCCAGTACTTC
TRBV12-3/TRBV12-4	-	-	TRBJ2-1	CASLQGDNEQFF	TGTGCCAGCCTACAGGGCGACAATGAGCAGTTCTTC
TRBV20-1	few	-	TRBJ1-5	CSARGRRENNQPQHF	TGCAGTGCTAGAGGGAGGAGAGAGAACAATCAGCCCCAGCATTTT
TRBV7-8	many	-	TRBJ2-5	CASSATRIAGAETQYF	TGTGCCAGCAGCGCCACTCGTATAGCAGGAGCAGAGACCCAGTACTTC
TRBV9	-	-	TRBJ2-2	CASSAVRGASGELFF	TGTGCCAGCAGCGCCGTGAGGGGGGCATCCGGGGAGCTGTTTTTT
TRBV25-1	many	TRBD1	TRBJ1-1	CASSDLGQGTNTEAFF	TGTGCCAGCAGTGACCTAGGACAGGGGACGAACACTGAAGCTTTCTTT
TRBV15	-	-	TRBJ1-4	CATSRDYAAINEKLFF	TGTGCCACCAGCAGAGATTACGCAGCCATCAATGAAAAACTGTTTTTT